This T cell receptor beta chain originates from a study of blood T cell repertoires in COVID-19. CDR1 is SEHNR and CDR2 is FQNEAQ in the germline V gene (reference sequence). This CDR3 is built from 19 residues. V lost 4 bases and J lost 10; bases outside the gene matches: 19. In the original processing: Estimation of nucleated cell counts was performed using reference gene primer amplification. Sequenced by immunoSEQ multiplex PCR; TCRdb stores in-frame clones only, minus some. The V and J calls and the clone size are those of that table, but D and trimming were determined from the DNA. This sample has tens of thousands of clones, with over 75% found just once.

This chain links TRBV7-9 with TRBJ1-6; TRBD1 agrees at 10 bases. This TCR came from a human donor in a cohort sampled during active COVID-19. Sequencing was performed on peripheral blood. The CDR3: CASSSFRDRGDTRRSPLHF. The DNA for the CDR3 is TGTGCCAGCAGCTCGTTCCGGGACAGGGGCGATACCAGGAGGTCACCCCTCCACTTT.